The rows below give T cell receptor beta chains drawn from one sample of a study of a mutant IDH1 vaccine in newly diagnosed glioma. Assay: immunoSEQ multiplex PCR; the TCRdb copy retains only in-frame clones and omits some. The sample shows around 59,000 clones, about nine tenths of them seen only once. Material: PBMCs, obtained from a glioma patient treated with radiotherapy, temozolomide or both. Every receptor here comes from a man aged 45-65 years with glioma. Both conserved end residues are part of each CDR3. Fields, in order: V gene, J gene, D gene, clone size, CDR3 protein, CDR3 DNA. D genes are given only for firm matches. Clone size is not always given. Where it is, it says once, few, many or a class for expanded clones.

>TRBV5-8|TRBJ1-1|TRBD1|NA
CASSPWTGVGSTEAFF
TGTGCCAGCAGCCCATGGACAGGGGTGGGTAGCACTGAAGCTTTCTTT
>TRBV11-2|TRBJ2-7|NA|NA
CASSPRRASYEQYF
TGTGCCAGCAGCCCTCGAAGGGCTTCCTACGAGCAGTACTTC
>TRBV10-2|TRBJ2-5|TRBD2|NA
CASSRTSGGAVGETQYF
TGCGCCAGCAGTCGGACTAGCGGGGGGGCCGTTGGAGAGACCCAGTACTTC
>TRBV6-1|TRBJ2-1|TRBD1|NA
CASRGTGGSMNEQFF
TGTGCCAGCAGAGGCACAGGGGGCTCAATGAATGAGCAGTTCTTC
>TRBV20-1|TRBJ2-7|NA|NA
CSHKAYEQYF
TGCAGCCACAAAGCCTACGAGCAGTACTTC
>TRBV10-3|TRBJ1-1|NA|NA
CAIRGEAGTEAFF
TGTGCCATCAGGGGGGAAGCGGGCACTGAAGCTTTCTTT
>TRBV5-6|TRBJ2-7|NA|NA
CASSLFPSYEQYF
TGTGCCAGCAGCTTGTTCCCCTCCTACGAGCAGTACTTC
>TRBV19|TRBJ2-3|TRBD2|NA
CASSLTSSDTQYF
TGTGCCAGTAGTTTGACTAGCTCAGATACGCAGTATTTT
>TRBV19|TRBJ2-6|NA|NA
CASRRGGANVLTF
TGTGCCAGTAGGAGGGGTGGGGCCAACGTCCTGACTTTC
>TRBV5-1|TRBJ1-1|TRBD1|NA
CASSALQGRNTEAFF
TGCGCCAGCAGCGCATTACAGGGGCGGAACACTGAAGCTTTCTTT
>TRBV30|TRBJ1-4|NA|few
CAWSVLPPGPPRFAFSEKLFF
TGTGCCTGGAGTGTACTCCCCCCGGGACCGCCGCGATTCGCGTTTTCAGAAAAACTGTTTTTT
>TRBV10-2|TRBJ2-3|TRBD2|once
CASSERPAGGTDTQYF
TGCGCCAGCAGTGAGAGACCAGCGGGAGGGACAGATACGCAGTATTTT
>TRBV5-1|TRBJ2-2|TRBD2|NA
CASSLPTSVAGELFF
TGCGCCAGCAGCCTTCCGACTAGCGTTGCCGGGGAGCTGTTTTTT
>TRBV9|TRBJ2-3|NA|NA
CASSVVSGEYTDTQYF
TGTGCCAGCAGCGTAGTGTCGGGCGAATACACAGATACGCAGTATTTT
>TRBV7-2|TRBJ1-5|NA|NA
CASSLGGSNRQPQHF
TGTGCCAGCAGCTTAGGAGGGTCGAACAGACAGCCCCAGCATTTT
>TRBV4-3|TRBJ2-5|NA|NA
CASSQVRVSGTQYF
TGCGCCAGCAGCCAAGTGAGGGTCAGCGGGACCCAGTACTTC
>TRBV19|TRBJ1-1|TRBD1|NA
CASSTWDSLNTEAFF
TGTGCCAGTAGTACCTGGGACAGTTTAAACACTGAAGCTTTCTTT
>TRBV6-5|TRBJ1-4|NA|NA
CASRTGRRNEKLFF
TGTGCCAGCAGAACGGGACGGCGTAATGAAAAACTGTTTTTT
>TRBV4-1|TRBJ2-7|NA|NA
CASSQVSGRRFYF
TGCGCCAGCAGCCAAGTTTCAGGGCGGCGGTTTTACTTC
>TRBV4-1|TRBJ1-2|NA|NA
CASSQSHNDGYTF
TGCGCCAGCAGCCAAAGCCACAATGATGGCTACACCTTC
>TRBV5-4|TRBJ2-3|NA|NA
CASRGGPSTDTQYF
TGTGCCAGCAGAGGGGGACCGTCCACAGATACGCAGTATTTT
>TRBV23-1|TRBJ2-1|TRBD2|NA
CASSHREGGYNEQFF
TGCGCCAGCAGTCACCGGGAGGGGGGCTACAATGAGCAGTTCTTC
>TRBV2|TRBJ2-2|TRBD2|NA
CASSPGRVNTGELFF
TGTGCCAGCAGCCCGGGGAGGGTGAACACCGGGGAGCTGTTTTTT
>TRBV6-1|TRBJ1-5|NA|NA
CASSPDHSNQPQHF
TGTGCCAGCAGCCCTGACCACAGCAATCAGCCCCAGCATTTT
>TRBV2|TRBJ2-7|NA|NA
CASSVLTDPYEQYF
TGTGCCAGCAGTGTTTTGACAGACCCCTACGAGCAGTACTTC
>TRBV7-9|TRBJ1-1|TRBD1|NA
CASSLGQGMNTEAFF
TGTGCCAGCAGCTTAGGACAGGGAATGAACACTGAAGCTTTCTTT
>TRBV21-1|TRBJ2-5|NA|NA
CASSIGARGTYETQYF
TGTGCCAGCAGCATCGGGGCCCGGGGGACGTATGAGACCCAGTACTTC
>TRBV5-5|TRBJ1-4|TRBD1|once
CASSLYRGDEKLFF
TGTGCCAGCAGCTTGTACAGGGGAGATGAAAAACTGTTTTTT
>TRBV9|TRBJ1-2|NA|NA
CASSPMEGGYTF
TGTGCCAGCAGCCCAATGGAGGGTGGCTACACCTTC
>TRBV2|TRBJ1-6|NA|once
CASSEGSLRSPLHF
TGTGCCAGCAGTGAAGGCAGTCTCCGTTCACCCCTCCACTTT
>TRBV18|TRBJ1-4|NA|NA
CASSSQTNEKLFF
TGTGCCAGCTCTAGTCAAACTAATGAAAAACTGTTTTTT
>TRBV7-2|TRBJ1-2|NA|NA
CASSLPPDRNYGYTF
TGTGCCAGCAGCTTACCACCCGACAGAAACTATGGCTACACCTTC
>TRBV10-3|TRBJ1-2|NA|NA
CAISEGVNYGYTF
TGTGCCATCAGTGAGGGGGTCAACTATGGCTACACCTTC
>TRBV25-1|TRBJ1-5|NA|NA
CASLQTVQPQHF
TGTGCCAGCCTTCAGACAGTTCAGCCCCAGCATTTT
>TRBV15|TRBJ2-5|TRBD2|once
CATSRTVAGQETQYF
TGTGCCACCAGCAGGACCGTAGCGGGGCAAGAGACCCAGTACTTC
>TRBV13|TRBJ2-3|NA|NA
CASSLSSADTQYF
TGTGCCAGCAGCTTATCGAGTGCAGATACGCAGTATTTT
>TRBV19|TRBJ1-5|NA|NA
CASVDSGYSNQPQHF
TGTGCCAGTGTCGACAGCGGATATAGCAATCAGCCCCAGCATTTT
>TRBV5-4|TRBJ1-5|NA|NA
CASSFKQGDQPQHF
TGTGCCAGCAGCTTTAAACAGGGCGATCAGCCCCAGCATTTT
>TRBV30|TRBJ2-7|TRBD2|NA
CAWSVTIGTSDRNEQYF
TGTGCCTGGAGTGTGACGATCGGGACTAGCGACAGGAACGAGCAGTACTTC
>TRBV4-3|TRBJ1-1|TRBD1|NA
CASSLFLPGQGADTEAFF
TGCGCCAGCAGCCTCTTCCTCCCGGGACAGGGGGCGGATACTGAAGCTTTCTTT